This TCR beta chain was identified in a study of shared clonotypes between healthy human individuals. At the level of the study: Donors were two women and a few men aged 18 to 49.

This clone was counted between two and nine times. Using immunoSEQ multiplex PCR, the repertoire was profiled, and TCRdb retains in-frame clones only, with some absent. The sample lists roughly 510,000 clones; approximately 79% were seen once. The sequence was collected from a woman between 40 and 55 years old in good health. Some clones in this sample may be carry-over from other donors' samples. The specimen sequenced was PBMCs.

The CDR3 DNA reads TGTGCCAGTAGTACCAACAGGGGTTTCGGCAATCAGCCCCAGCATTTT. It encodes CASSTNRGFGNQPQHF. The J gene is TRBJ1-5, the V gene TRBV19; 7 nucleotides match TRBD1. This CDR3 spans 16 amino acids. The ends lost 4 bases at V and 2 bases at J; junction bases unmatched: 8. Germline loops: CDR1 LNHDA, CDR2 SQIVND (reference sequence).